The rows below give T cell receptor beta chains drawn from one sample of a study of blood T cell repertoires in COVID-19. Assay used: immunoSEQ multiplex PCR; TCRdb lists only in-frame clones, some missing. The sample comprises tens of thousands of clones, roughly 91% of which are singletons, and 4.9% rests with the top ten. The sequencing sample was made of peripheral blood. These receptors all come from a woman over 75 with acute or convalescent COVID-19. The CDR3 runs from the conserved cysteine through the conserved F or W. D genes are given only for firm matches. Clone size appears in some rows only: once, few, many, or a class for an expanded clone.

>TRBJ2-4|TRBV7-9|.|TRBD2
CASSFGLAGRAAKNIQYF
TGTGCCAGCAGCTTCGGGCTAGCGGGGAGGGCAGCCAAAAACATTCAGTACTTC
>TRBJ2-7|TRBV7-6|.|.
CASSLGAGVTYEQYF
TGTGCCAGCAGCTTAGGGGCAGGCGTAACCTACGAGCAGTACTTC
>TRBJ2-1|TRBV7-2|.|TRBD1
CASSHTDRGYNEQFF
TGTGCCAGCAGTCATACGGACAGGGGATACAATGAGCAGTTCTTC
>TRBJ2-1|TRBV20-1|.|TRBD2
CSAIAGEQFF
TGCAGCGCTATAGCGGGGGAGCAGTTCTTC
>TRBJ2-1|TRBV30|.|TRBD2
CAWRRTSGYNEQFF
TGTGCCTGGAGGCGGACTAGCGGGTACAATGAGCAGTTCTTC
>TRBJ2-7|TRBV4-2|.|TRBD1
CASSQTDREYEQYF
TGTGCCAGCAGCCAAACGGACAGGGAATACGAGCAGTACTTC
>TRBJ2-7|TRBV7-2|.|TRBD2
CASSLASSQRGSYEQYF
TGTGCCAGCAGCTTAGCTTCGTCCCAGCGGGGCTCCTACGAGCAGTACTTC
>TRBJ1-1|TRBV10-2|.|.
CASMNGMNTEAFF
TGCGCCAGCATGAACGGGATGAACACTGAAGCTTTCTTT
>TRBJ1-5|TRBV19|.|.
CASSGRDNQPQHF
TGTGCCAGTAGTGGCCGGGATAATCAGCCCCAGCATTTT
>TRBJ1-1|TRBV19|.|.
CASSESQGTAFF
TGTGCCAGTAGTGAAAGCCAGGGGACGGCTTTCTTT
>TRBJ2-3|TRBV5-1|.|TRBD1
CASSFGQGSTDTQYF
TGCGCCAGCAGCTTTGGACAGGGTAGCACAGATACGCAGTATTTT
>TRBJ1-2|TRBV6-1|.|.
CASSEGGGGGDYGYTF
TGTGCCAGCAGTGAAGGCGGGGGTGGCGGGGACTATGGCTACACCTTC
>TRBJ1-1|TRBV27|once|.
CASSLLGMGALNTEAFF
TGTGCCAGCAGTTTATTAGGGATGGGAGCTTTGAACACTGAAGCTTTCTTT
>TRBJ2-7|TRBV6-4|once|.
CASSEEGGPYEQYF
TGTGCCAGCAGTGAAGAAGGAGGGCCCTACGAGCAGTACTTC
>TRBJ2-7|TRBV5-1|once|TRBD1
CASSPQHRSQGLSYEQYF
TGCGCCAGCAGCCCCCAACATCGCTCACAGGGGCTTTCCTACGAGCAGTACTTC
>TRBJ1-2|TRBV29-1|.|TRBD1
CSVEDTGQLYGYTF
TGCAGCGTTGAAGACACGGGACAGCTCTATGGCTACACCTTC
>TRBJ2-6|TRBV5-8|.|.
CASSLALGYGANVLTF
TGTGCCAGCAGCTTGGCCTTGGGCTACGGGGCCAACGTCCTGACTTTC
>TRBJ1-4|TRBV9|.|.
CASSFREGTGEKLFF
TGTGCCAGCAGCTTCAGGGAGGGGACGGGTGAAAAACTGTTTTTT
>TRBJ2-5|TRBV7-9|.|.
CASPSDPRGIETQYF
TGTGCCAGCCCCTCGGACCCCAGGGGCATCGAGACCCAGTACTTC
>TRBJ1-5|TRBV11-2|.|TRBD1
CASSPGTGGQPQHF
TGTGCCAGCAGCCCGGGGACAGGGGGTCAGCCCCAGCATTTT
>TRBJ1-4|TRBV10-1|.|.
CASSDNAREGEKLFF
TGCGCCAGCAGTGATAATGCCAGGGAGGGCGAAAAACTGTTTTTT
>TRBJ2-5|TRBV11-3|once|TRBD2
CASSPGGFNQETQYF
TGTGCCAGCAGCCCCGGGGGGTTCAACCAAGAGACCCAGTACTTC
>TRBJ1-1|TRBV18|.|TRBD1
CASSQDRGNTEAFF
TGTGCCAGCTCACAGGACAGGGGGAACACTGAAGCTTTCTTT
>TRBJ1-3|TRBV7-2|.|.
CASRQGSGNTIYF
TGTGCCAGCAGACAGGGCTCTGGAAACACCATATATTTT
>TRBJ2-3|TRBV30|.|.
CAWSVRGGTDTQYF
TGTGCCTGGAGTGTACGGGGTGGGACAGATACGCAGTATTTT
>TRBJ2-3|TRBV10-2|.|TRBD1
CASNRGPGTDTQYF
TGCGCCAGCAACAGGGGCCCTGGCACAGATACGCAGTATTTT
>TRBJ2-2|TRBV18|.|TRBD1
CASSQRDRGNTGELFF
TGTGCCAGCTCTCAAAGGGACAGGGGAAACACCGGGGAGCTGTTTTTT